Each of the 15 T cell receptor beta chains below was sequenced from the same sample in a study of glioma-infiltrating T cells after dendritic cell vaccination. Profiling relied on immunoSEQ multiplex PCR, and the TCRdb table lists in-frame clones only, not all of them. The sample consists of 75,000 to 100,000 clones, 79% of them appearing once. The sample was blood, taken before dendritic cell vaccination. These receptors were taken from a human donor with glioblastoma.

The genes are TRBV9 and TRBJ1-6; 7 bases map to TRBD1. V was pared by 0 bases and J by 8 bases, with 11 bases of the junction left unmatched. CDR1 is SGDLS, CDR2 YYNGEE, per germline. The CDR3 loop spans 17 amino acids. This chain's CDR3 is CASSVADGWTGYSPLHF. DNA for the CDR3: TGTGCCAGCAGCGTAGCTGACGGGTGGACAGGCTATTCACCCCTCCACTTT.

Note on this clone: At one end the junction does not follow the germline gene, possibly because of a read error. This rearrangement joins TRBV10-3 to TRBJ2-7; tentatively, D is TRBD1 (5 bases). Germline values: CDR1 ENHRY, CDR2 SYGVKD. The CDR3 totals 11 residues. DNA for the CDR3: TGTGCCATCAGTGAGTCGGCAGGGTGGACCTTC. Translation gives CAISESAGWTF.

The gene calls are TRBV10-3 and TRBJ2-1, with 11 positions matching TRBD2. The germline gives CDR1 ENHRY, CDR2 SYGVKD. The CDR3 is made up of 17 amino acids. V shed 8 bases, J shed 0 bases, and the junction held 9 bases outside the gene matches. The CDR3 loop reads CAISRLAGIGSYNEQFF. The DNA of the CDR3 is TGTGCCATCTCGAGACTAGCGGGGATAGGCTCCTACAATGAGCAGTTCTTC.

The genes are TRBV19 and TRBJ2-3, with D perhaps matching TRBD2 (7 bases). Trimming removed 4 bases from V and 6 bases from J, with 17 bases in between. The germline V gene has CDR1 LNHDA and CDR2 SQIVND (reference sequence). The CDR3 consists of 15 residues. Here the CDR3 DNA reads TGTGCCAGTAGTAGGGAGGGGGGCACTTTGGATACGCAGTATTTT. It specifies CASSREGGTLDTQYF.

The DNA for the CDR3 is TGTGCCATAAGGGCGGGGGCCCCCACAGATACGCAGTATTTT. Its translation is CAIRAGAPTDTQYF. V and J are TRBV10-3 and TRBJ2-3, with D possibly matching TRBD2 (7 bases). There are 14 residues in the CDR3. CDR1 and CDR2 (germline): ENHRY, SYGVKD. The V and J ends lost 9 bases and 2 bases respectively, with 15 bases between them.

V usage is TRBV7-8 and J usage is TRBJ2-3, with D possibly matching TRBD2 (6 bases). Germline CDR1 and CDR2: SGHVS and FQNEAQ. The germline V and J ends were trimmed by 5 bases and 0 bases, with 18 bases remaining between them. This CDR3 has 17 amino acids. This chain's CDR3 is CASSPRGGGLSTDTQYF. CDR3 coding DNA: TGTGCCAGCAGCCCTAGGGGTGGGGGACTTAGCACAGATACGCAGTATTTT.

J is TRBJ2-5 and V is TRBV7-9; 8 positions match TRBD2. Trimming cost V 5 bases and J 3 bases; bases outside gene matches: 8. The germline V gene has CDR1 SEHNR and CDR2 FQNEAQ (reference sequence). The CDR3 sequence is 15 residues long. The CDR3 bases are TGTGCCAGCAGCCTCGACCACGGGAGGGAAGAGACCCAGTACTTC. This translates into CASSLDHGREETQYF. Looking up the rest from reference TRBV7-9 and TRBJ2-5 gives the full variable domain: DTGVSQNPRHKITKRGQNVTFRCDPISEHNRLYWYRQTLGQGPEFLTYFQNEAQLEKSRLLSDRFSAERPKGSFSTLEIQRTEQGDSAMYLCASSLDHGREETQYFGPGTRLLVL.

The V call is TRBV4-2, the J call TRBJ2-3, with TRBD2 identical over 11 bases. CDR1 and CDR2 (germline): LGHNA, YNFKEQ. J lost 7 bases, V lost 0 bases, and 9 bases had no gene match. This CDR3 is 17 amino acids long. CDR3 in DNA: TGTGCCAGCAGCCAAGATTTCTCTAGCGGGAGGAGAAATACGCAGTATTTT. It specifies CASSQDFSSGRRNTQYF.

The rearrangement joins TRBV27 to TRBJ1-6; D is undetermined. V shed 6 bases and J shed 7 bases, with 13 bases lying between them. The CDR3 has 14 residues. Germline V gene data show CDR1 as MNHEY and CDR2 as SMNVEV (reference sequence). As DNA, the CDR3 is TGTGCCAGCAGACCGGTGGGCTACAATTCACCCCTCCACTTT. This gives the protein CASRPVGYNSPLHF.

V is TRBV4-1 and J is TRBJ2-7; 7 nucleotides line up with TRBD2. CDR3 size: 14 residues. The germline gives CDR1 MGHRA, CDR2 YSYEKL. Trimming at V came to 4 bases and at J to 2 bases, leaving 5 bases not matched to a gene. The CDR3 bases are TGCGCCAGCAGCCTCACTGGGGGGGCCTACGAGCAGTACTTC. Translating it yields CASSLTGGAYEQYF.

The chain recombines TRBV6-6 with TRBJ1-5; D is ambiguous. The CDR3 runs 14 residues. Trimming took 3 bases from V and 0 from J, leaving 6 bases between them. CDR1 is MNHNY and CDR2 is SVGAGI in the germline V gene (reference sequence). The DNA of the CDR3 is TGTGCCAGCAGTTATTCTAATAGCAATCAGCCCCAGCATTTT. Residues: CASSYSNSNQPQHF.

V and J are TRBV7-3 and TRBJ2-1; D gene ambiguous. Germline CDR1 and CDR2: SGHTA and FQGTGA. The V gene lost 7 bases and the J gene lost 9 bases, with 16 bases spanning the gap. The CDR3 is 13 residues long. In DNA form, the CDR3 reads TGTGCCAGCACCCCTGTGTTTCGTCGTGAGCAGTTCTTC. This encodes CASTPVFRREQFF.

V gene TRBV10-1 combines with J gene TRBJ2-3, with no clear D. The CDR3 extends over 12 amino acids. Trimming removed 3 bases from V and 2 bases from J, with 3 bases in between. Per the germline V gene, CDR1 is WNHNN and CDR2 is SYGVQD (reference sequence). The CDR3 here is CASSELTDTQYF. The CDR3 DNA is TGCGCCAGCAGTGAACTCACAGATACGCAGTATTTT.

J is TRBJ2-5 and V is TRBV30, with D uncertain. Trimming cost V 0 bases and J 4 bases, with 3 bases left between them. Germline V gene data show CDR1 as GTSNPN and CDR2 as SVGIG (reference sequence). This CDR3 contains 11 residues. The CDR3 here is CAWSVSETQYF. The CDR3, as DNA: TGTGCCTGGAGTGTCTCAGAGACCCAGTACTTC.

The table lists this clone with many counts. The chain has TRBV2 and TRBJ1-1; a possible D gene is TRBD1 (5 bases). The V gene lost 3 bases and the J gene lost 5 bases, with 10 bases spanning the gap. The CDR3 spans 13 residues. CDR1 is SNHLY and CDR2 is FYNNEI in the germline V gene. CDR3 nucleotides: TGTGCCAGCAGTGACCAGGGATTGACTGAAGCTTTCTTT. Encoded protein: CASSDQGLTEAFF.